This T cell receptor (beta chain) was sequenced in a study of T cells in Graves' hyperthyroidism and ophthalmopathy. Study conclusions and caveats: In validation, the model predicted ophthalmopathy. These predictions came a median 6.5 months before onset.

The study excluded patients with uncontrolled infection, other autoimmune disease, pregnancy or lactation. About this clonotype itself: Its cognate antigen is unknown.

What was amplified from RNA transcripts were TCR beta CDR3 regions. Researchers ran a first-round RT-PCR on the TCR CDR3 using the HTBI primer set. From the multiplex PCR reads, TCRdb called clonotypes with MiXCR, one entry per CDR3 protein. The top ten clones hold 13% of a sample with approximately 430,000 distinct CDR3 sequences, about 15% of them seen once. The V and J ends lost 4 bases and 8 bases, in that order; junction bases with no gene match: 1. Germline CDR1 LNHNV, CDR2 YYDKDF (reference sequence). This CDR3 is built from 13 residues. Sample: blood. The rearrangement uses TRBV15 and TRBJ2-2; 10 positions match TRBD2. The clonotype originates from a man in his late teens or twenties with Graves' ophthalmopathy. The CDR3 coding sequence is TGTGCCACCAGCAAGCGGGGGGGGGGGGAGCTGTTTTTT. This codes for CATSKRGGGELFF.